Here is one T cell receptor beta chain with its context. Germline V lookup: CDR1 MDHEN, CDR2 SYDVKM. V trimming: 3 bases; J trimming: 8 bases; junction bases outside the gene matches: 11. CDR3 length: 16 amino acids. Extracted from the samples, RNA was reverse transcribed into cDNA to serve as the sequencing template. Here immunoSEQ multiplex PCR was the method, and the copy in TCRdb shows in-frame clones only, minus some. The sample lists roughly 200,000 clones; roughly three fifths were seen once. The sample originates from a study of CD8+ T cells in alopecia areata. Treatment: oral pan-JAK inhibitor, 5-10 mg twice daily.

This TCR came from a human donor with alopecia areata. Material: CD4+ T cells sorted from blood, obtained at week 4, from a patient treated with tofacitinib. V usage is TRBV28 and J usage is TRBJ1-4; 8 nucleotides align to TRBD1. The DNA of the CDR3 is TGTGCCAGCAGTTTGGACAGGGCGGAGGGATTAGAAAAACTGTTTTTT. Its translation: CASSLDRAEGLEKLFF. The full variable domain, with the rest looked up from reference TRBV28 and TRBJ1-4, is DVKVTQSSRYLVKRTGEKVFLECVQDMDHENMFWYRQDPGLGLRLIYFSYDVKMKEKGDIPEGYSVSREKKERFSLILESASTNQTSMYLCASSLDRAEGLEKLFFGSGTQLSVL.